Listed here are 7 T cell receptor beta chains from one sample, sequenced in a study of post-analysis software for immune sequencing data. Unique molecular identifiers were carried by the TCR beta cDNA libraries. TCRdb fed the PCR reads into MiXCR, producing one record per CDR3 protein. The table has approximately 730,000 distinct CDR3 sequences, more than 45% seen once. Their recognized antigens are unknown. The study's findings and limits: Roughly 5 TRBV segments (TRBV5-6, TRBV5-1 and TRBV20-1 among them) occurred more frequently in patients than in controls.

Input material: blood. The origin of the receptors is a girl aged 5 to 17 with multiple sclerosis.

CDR3 sequence reads: CASRTGTRTGGQFF. DNA for the CDR3: TGTGCCAGCCGAACCGGGACCCGCACGGGGGGGCAGTTCTTC. V gene TRBV27 combines with J gene TRBJ2-1; 7 bases agree with TRBD2. J lost 12 bases, V lost 8 bases, and 16 bases had no gene match. The CDR3 contains 14 residues. The V gene's germline CDR1 is MNHEY and CDR2 SMNVEV (reference sequence).

The J gene is TRBJ2-3, the V gene TRBV29-1; D is unclear. Germline V gives CDR1 SQVTM, CDR2 ANQGSEA. Trimming shortened V by 3 bases and J by 4 bases, and 11 bases separated the two germline ends. The CDR3 has 13 residues. This CDR3 reads CSVDLEVSDTQYF. The CDR3 nucleotides are TGCAGCGTTGATCTAGAGGTGTCAGATACGCAGTATTTT.

With respect to this clonotype: A read error may account for a junction end that differs from germline. The chain joins TRBV7-8 to TRBJ2-3; 10 nucleotides align to TRBD2. This CDR3 has 17 amino acids. Germline V gives CDR1 SGHVS, CDR2 FQNEAQ. CDR3 residues: CASSLGTSGSPSDTRYF. Here the CDR3 DNA reads TGTGCCAGCAGCTTAGGGACTAGCGGTAGTCCCTCAGATACGCGGTATTTT.

This clonotype was seen only once. The rearrangement uses TRBV6-5 and TRBJ2-7, with D unclear. The CDR3 has 15 residues. V lost 2 bases to trimming and J lost 1 base, with 12 bases between them. Germline CDR1 MNHEY, CDR2 SVGAGI. The CDR3 sequence: CASSYRSLLSYEQYF. CDR3 nucleotide sequence: TGTGCCAGCAGTTACCGCAGTCTACTTTCCTACGAGCAGTACTTC.

This chain connects TRBV12-3 or TRBV12-4 to TRBJ1-4; D possibly corresponds to TRBD1 (6 bases). The CDR3 spans 14 residues. V was pared by 5 bases and J by 8 bases, with 15 bases between. The chain's CDR3 is CASSRGGAGEKLFF. The CDR3 DNA sequence: TGTGCCAGCAGTCGGGGGGGCGCCGGGGAAAAACTGTTTTTT.

The chain combines TRBV6-6 with TRBJ2-5; D is unresolved. The CDR3 is made up of 12 amino acids. Trimming removed 7 bases at V and 5 bases at J, with 11 bases between. Germline CDR1 and CDR2: MNHNY and SVGAGI (reference sequence). The CDR3 region has the DNA TGTGCCAGCAAATCCGGTGGGGAGACCCAGTACTTC. This sequence encodes CASKSGGETQYF.

The chain couples TRBV7-3 to TRBJ2-3; TRBD2 matches at 11 bases. The CDR3 runs 15 residues. Germline CDR1 and CDR2: SGHTA and FQGTGA. V was pared by 5 bases and J by 4 bases, with 5 bases of the junction left unmatched. CDR3 sequence: CASSPTSGTADTQYF. The CDR3 bases are TGTGCCAGCAGCCCGACTAGCGGGACTGCAGATACGCAGTATTTT.